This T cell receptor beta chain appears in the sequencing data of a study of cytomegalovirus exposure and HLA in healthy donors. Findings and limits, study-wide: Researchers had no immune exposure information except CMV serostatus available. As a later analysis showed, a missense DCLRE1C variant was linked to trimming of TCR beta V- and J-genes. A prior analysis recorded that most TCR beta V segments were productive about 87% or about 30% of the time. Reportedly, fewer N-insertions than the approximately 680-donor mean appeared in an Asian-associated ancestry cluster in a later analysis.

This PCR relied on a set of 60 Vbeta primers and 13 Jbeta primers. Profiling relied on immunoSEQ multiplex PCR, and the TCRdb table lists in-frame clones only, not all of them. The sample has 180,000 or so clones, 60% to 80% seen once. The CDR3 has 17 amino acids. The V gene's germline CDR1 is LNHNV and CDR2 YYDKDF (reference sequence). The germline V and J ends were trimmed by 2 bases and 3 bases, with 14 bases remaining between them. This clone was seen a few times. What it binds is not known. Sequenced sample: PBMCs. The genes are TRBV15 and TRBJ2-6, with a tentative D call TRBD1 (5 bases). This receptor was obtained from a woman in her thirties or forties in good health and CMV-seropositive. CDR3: CATSRRTQGGGANVLTF. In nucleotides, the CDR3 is TGTGCCACCAGCAGACGTACCCAGGGTGGTGGGGCCAACGTCCTGACTTTC.